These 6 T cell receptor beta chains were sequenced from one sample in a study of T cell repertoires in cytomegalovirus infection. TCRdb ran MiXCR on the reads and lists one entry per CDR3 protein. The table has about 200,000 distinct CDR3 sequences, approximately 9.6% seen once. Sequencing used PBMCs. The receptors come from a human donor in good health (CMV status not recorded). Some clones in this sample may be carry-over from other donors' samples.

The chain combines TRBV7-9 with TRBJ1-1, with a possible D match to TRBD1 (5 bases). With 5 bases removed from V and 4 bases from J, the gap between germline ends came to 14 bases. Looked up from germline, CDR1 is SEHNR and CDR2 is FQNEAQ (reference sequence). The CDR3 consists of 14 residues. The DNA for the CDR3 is TGTGCCAGCAGCCCGGCGGGGGGAACCACTGAAGCTTTCTTT. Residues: CASSPAGGTTEAFF.

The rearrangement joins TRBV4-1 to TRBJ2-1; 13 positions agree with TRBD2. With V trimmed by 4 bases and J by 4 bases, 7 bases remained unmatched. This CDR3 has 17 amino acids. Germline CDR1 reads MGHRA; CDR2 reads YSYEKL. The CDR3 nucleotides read TGCGCCAGCAGCCGGGGGGGACTAGCGGGGACGTACAATGAGCAGTTCTTC. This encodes CASSRGGLAGTYNEQFF.

The CDR3 nucleotides read TGTGCCATCAGTGAAACGGGGACCTTTGGAAACACCATATATTTT. It codes for CAISETGTFGNTIYF. This chain joins TRBV10-3 and TRBJ1-3, with D perhaps TRBD1 (5 bases). The CDR3 has 15 residues. Germline loops: CDR1 ENHRY, CDR2 SYGVKD. The V and J ends lost 3 bases and 3 bases respectively, with 12 bases between them.

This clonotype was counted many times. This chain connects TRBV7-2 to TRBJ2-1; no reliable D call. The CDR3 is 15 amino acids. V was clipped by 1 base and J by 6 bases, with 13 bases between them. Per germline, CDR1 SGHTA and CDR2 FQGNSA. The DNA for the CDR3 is TGTGCCAGCAGCTTAGGACACCAGGTGGGCAATGAGCAGTTCTTC. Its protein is CASSLGHQVGNEQFF.

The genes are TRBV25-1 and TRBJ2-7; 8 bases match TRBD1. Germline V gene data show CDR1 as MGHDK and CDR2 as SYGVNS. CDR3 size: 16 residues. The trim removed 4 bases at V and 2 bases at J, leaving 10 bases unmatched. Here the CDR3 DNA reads TGTGCCAGCAGTGGCTACTCGGACAGGGTAGCCTACGAGCAGTACTTC. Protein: CASSGYSDRVAYEQYF.

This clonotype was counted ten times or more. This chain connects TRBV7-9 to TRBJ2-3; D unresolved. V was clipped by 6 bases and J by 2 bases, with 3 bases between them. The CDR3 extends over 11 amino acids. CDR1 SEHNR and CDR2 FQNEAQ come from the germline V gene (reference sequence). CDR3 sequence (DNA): TGTGCCAGCAGTGACACAGATACGCAGTATTTT. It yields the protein CASSDTDTQYF.